The entry below describes one T cell receptor beta chain. No antigen is known for it. The data originate from a study of blood T cells in healthy people across ages. Regarding the study as a whole: When one million T cells were used, diversity estimates were thought to be underestimates. The study could not conclusively compare naive and antigen-experienced cells, given its unsorted PBMCs.

Next came a second PCR, run for roughly 7 to 12 cycles, which used a sample-barcoded 5' primer along with a J-beta primer mix. Tagging of each cDNA molecule was performed by a template-switch adaptor with 12 random nucleotides. TCRdb fed the 5' RACE reads into MiXCR, producing one record per CDR3 protein. The sample lists around 1,900,000 distinct CDR3 sequences, roughly two fifths occurring once. Unmatched junction bases numbered 9, after V lost 5 bases and J lost 8 bases. This CDR3 region has 14 residues. CDR1 is MNHEY and CDR2 is SVGAGI in the germline V gene. Healthy Caucasians from Russia aged roughly 6 to 95 served as donors.

The chain carries TRBV6-5 and TRBJ1-1, with TRBD1 matching 9 bases. This TCR was sampled from a human donor in good health. The material sequenced was blood. The CDR3 DNA follows: TGTGCCAGCAGTCACCATTTGACAGGGGGGGAAGCTTTCTTT. This gives the protein CASSHHLTGGEAFF.